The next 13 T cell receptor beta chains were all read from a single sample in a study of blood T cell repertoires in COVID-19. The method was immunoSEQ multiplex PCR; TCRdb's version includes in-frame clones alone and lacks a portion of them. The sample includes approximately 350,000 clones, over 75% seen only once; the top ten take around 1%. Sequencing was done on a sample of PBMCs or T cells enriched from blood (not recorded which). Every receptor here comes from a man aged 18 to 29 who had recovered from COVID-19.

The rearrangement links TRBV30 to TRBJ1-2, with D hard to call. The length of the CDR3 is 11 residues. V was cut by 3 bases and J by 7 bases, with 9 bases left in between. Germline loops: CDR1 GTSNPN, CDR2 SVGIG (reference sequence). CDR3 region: CAWRGVGGYTF. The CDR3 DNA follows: TGTGCCTGGAGGGGAGTCGGTGGCTACACCTTC.

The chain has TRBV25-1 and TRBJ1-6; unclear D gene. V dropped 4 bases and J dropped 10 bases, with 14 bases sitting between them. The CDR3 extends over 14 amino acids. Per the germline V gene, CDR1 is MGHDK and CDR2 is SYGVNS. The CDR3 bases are TGTGCCAGCAGTGCCGGTCCTCCGGGATCACCCCTCCACTTT. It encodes CASSAGPPGSPLHF.

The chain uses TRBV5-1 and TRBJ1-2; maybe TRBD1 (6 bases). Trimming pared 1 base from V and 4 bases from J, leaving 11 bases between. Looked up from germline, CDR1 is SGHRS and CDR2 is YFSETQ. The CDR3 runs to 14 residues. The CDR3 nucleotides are TGCGCCAGCAGCTTGACAGGGTTAGGCTATGGCTACACCTTC. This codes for CASSLTGLGYGYTF. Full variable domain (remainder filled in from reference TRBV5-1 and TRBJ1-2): KAGVTQTPRYLIKTRGQQVTLSCSPISGHRSVSWYQQTPGQGLQFLFEYFSETQRNKGNFPGRFSGRQFSNSRSEMNVSTLELGDSALYLCASSLTGLGYGYTFGSGTRLTVV.

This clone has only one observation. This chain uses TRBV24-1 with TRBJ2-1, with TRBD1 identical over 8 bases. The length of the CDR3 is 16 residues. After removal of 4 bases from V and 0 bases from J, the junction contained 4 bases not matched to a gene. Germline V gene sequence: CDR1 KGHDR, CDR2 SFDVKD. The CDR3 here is CATSDPGGASYNEQFF. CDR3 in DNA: TGTGCCACCAGTGACCCAGGGGGCGCCTCCTACAATGAGCAGTTCTTC.

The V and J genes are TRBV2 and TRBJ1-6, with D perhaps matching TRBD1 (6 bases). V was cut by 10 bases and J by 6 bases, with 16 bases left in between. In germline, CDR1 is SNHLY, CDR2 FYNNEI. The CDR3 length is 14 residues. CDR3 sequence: CATADRTSNSPLHF. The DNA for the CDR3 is TGTGCCACCGCCGACAGGACCAGTAATTCACCCCTCCACTTT. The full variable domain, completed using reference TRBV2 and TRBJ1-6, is EPEVTQTPSHQVTQMGQEVILRCVPISNHLYFYWYRQILGQKVEFLVSFYNNEISEKSEIFDDQFSVERPDGSNFTLKIRSTKLEDSAMYFCATADRTSNSPLHFGNGTRLTVT.

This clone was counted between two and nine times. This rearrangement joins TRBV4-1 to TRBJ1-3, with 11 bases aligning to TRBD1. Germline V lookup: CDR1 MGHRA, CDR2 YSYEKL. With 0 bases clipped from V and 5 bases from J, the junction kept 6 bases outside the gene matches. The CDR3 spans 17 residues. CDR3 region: CASSQDGGQGVRNTIYF. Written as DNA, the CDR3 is TGCGCCAGCAGCCAAGATGGGGGACAGGGGGTTAGAAACACCATATATTTT.

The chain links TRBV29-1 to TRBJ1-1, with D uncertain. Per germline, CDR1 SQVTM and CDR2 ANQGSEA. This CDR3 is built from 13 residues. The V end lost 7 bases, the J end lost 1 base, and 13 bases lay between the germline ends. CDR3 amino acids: CSAGFGGNTEAFF. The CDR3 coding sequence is TGCAGCGCCGGATTTGGAGGGAACACTGAAGCTTTCTTT.

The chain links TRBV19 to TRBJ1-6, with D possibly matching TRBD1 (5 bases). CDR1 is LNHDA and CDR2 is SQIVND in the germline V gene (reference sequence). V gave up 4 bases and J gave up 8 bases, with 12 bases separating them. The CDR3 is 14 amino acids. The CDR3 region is CASSKQGSDSPLHF. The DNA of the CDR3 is TGTGCCAGTAGTAAGCAGGGTTCGGATTCACCCCTCCACTTT.

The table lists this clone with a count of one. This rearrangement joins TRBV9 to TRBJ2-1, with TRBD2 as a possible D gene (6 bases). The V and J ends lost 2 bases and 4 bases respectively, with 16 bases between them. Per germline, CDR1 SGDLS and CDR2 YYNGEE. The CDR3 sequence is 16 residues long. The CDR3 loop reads CASSVGGWRGYNEQFF. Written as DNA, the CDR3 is TGTGCCAGCAGCGTTGGGGGGTGGCGTGGGTACAATGAGCAGTTCTTC.

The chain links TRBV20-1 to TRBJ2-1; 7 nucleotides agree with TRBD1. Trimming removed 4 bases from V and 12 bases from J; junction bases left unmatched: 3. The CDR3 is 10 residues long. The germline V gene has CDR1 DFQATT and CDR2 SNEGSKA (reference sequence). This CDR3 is CSATRTGQFF. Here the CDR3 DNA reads TGCAGTGCTACCCGGACAGGGCAGTTCTTC.

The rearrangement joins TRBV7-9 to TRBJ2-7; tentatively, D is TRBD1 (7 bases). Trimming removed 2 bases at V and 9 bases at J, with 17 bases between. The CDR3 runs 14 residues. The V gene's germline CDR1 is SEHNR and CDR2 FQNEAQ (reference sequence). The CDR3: CASSLLEGAERQYF. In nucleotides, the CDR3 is TGTGCCAGCAGCTTATTGGAGGGGGCCGAACGGCAGTACTTC.

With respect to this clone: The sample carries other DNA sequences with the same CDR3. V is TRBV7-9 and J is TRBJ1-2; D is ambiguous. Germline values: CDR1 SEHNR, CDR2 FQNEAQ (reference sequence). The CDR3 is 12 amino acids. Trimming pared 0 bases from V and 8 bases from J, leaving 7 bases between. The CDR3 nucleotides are TGTGCCAGCAGCTTAGCTGGAGACGGCTACACCTTC. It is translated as CASSLAGDGYTF.

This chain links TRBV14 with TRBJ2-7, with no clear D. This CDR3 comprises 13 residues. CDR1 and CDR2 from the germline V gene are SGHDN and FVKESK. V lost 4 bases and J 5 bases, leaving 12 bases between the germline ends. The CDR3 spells CASSPLQYHEQYF. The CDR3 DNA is TGTGCCAGCAGCCCTCTACAGTACCACGAGCAGTACTTC.